These 2 T cell receptor beta chains share one sample of origin, sequenced in a study of CD8+CD57+ T cells in acquired aplastic anemia. Template material for TCR beta VDJ and CDR3 profiling consisted of genomic DNA. TCRdb used MiXCR to reprocess the reads, holding one entry per CDR3 protein. This table has fewer than 70,000 distinct CDR3 sequences, 45% to 60% appearing once. Specimen: sorted CD4+, CD8+, or CD8+CD57+ T cells (not recorded which) from PBMCs. The source is a human donor in good health, serving as a control.

This clonotype is categorized as medium-sized (0.01 to 0.1%). The chain has TRBV10-3 and TRBJ2-7, with 7 bases lining up with TRBD2. Germline CDR1 is ENHRY and CDR2 is SYGVKD. This CDR3 is built from 13 residues. The V and J ends lost 6 bases and 6 bases, in that order; junction bases with no gene match: 8. CDR3 loop: CAIRAGTGGEQYF. The CDR3 DNA reads TGTGCCATCAGGGCCGGGACGGGAGGCGAGCAGTACTTC.

The genes are TRBV15 and TRBJ2-6; D remains ambiguous. Looked up from germline, CDR1 is LNHNV and CDR2 is YYDKDF (reference sequence). The V end lost 8 bases, the J end lost 1 base, and 15 bases lay between the germline ends. CDR3 length equals 16 residues. DNA of the CDR3: TGTGCCACCGGCGGAGAGTTTCTTTCTGGGGCCAACGTCCTGACTTTC. As protein: CATGGEFLSGANVLTF.